This paragraph reports one TCR beta chain. What it binds is not known. The data stem from a study of cytomegalovirus exposure and HLA in healthy donors. General observations from the study: Analysis was carried out at a later point, and it linked a missense DCLRE1C variant to TCR beta V- and J-gene trimming. What TCR beta sequences reportedly achieved was accurate prediction of HLA-A and HLA-B alleles in most subjects. With further analysis later on, most CMV-associated TCR beta chains appeared HLA-restricted.

Germline V gene sequence: CDR1 MNHEY, CDR2 SVGAGI. V dropped 0 bases and J dropped 4 bases, with 10 bases sitting between them. This CDR3 has 15 amino acids. The PCR ran on 60 Vbeta and 13 Jbeta primers. Data came from immunoSEQ multiplex PCR; TCRdb stores just in-frame clones and leaves some out. The table lists around 120,000 clones, around two thirds of them singletons. The sequence was obtained from a middle-aged woman in good health and CMV-seropositive. The specimen sequenced was PBMCs. The V call is TRBV6-5, the J call TRBJ2-1; D not certain. The DNA of the CDR3 is TGTGCCAGCAGTTACTCTCGACAACTTTACAATGAGCAGTTCTTC. The encoded protein is CASSYSRQLYNEQFF.